This T cell receptor (beta chain) emerged from a study of PD-1 blockade in mismatch repair-deficient tumors. Here immunoSEQ multiplex PCR was the method, and the copy in TCRdb shows in-frame clones only, minus some. The sample contains 70,000 to 95,000 clones, 65% to 85% of which appear only once. The CDR3 is 16 residues long. Trimming shortened V by 4 bases and J by 3 bases, and 19 bases separated the two germline ends. Germline V lookup: CDR1 SQVTM, CDR2 ANQGSEA. The sample was peripheral blood, taken 44 weeks after starting pembrolizumab. The chain has TRBV29-1 and TRBJ1-5; the D gene is possibly TRBD1 (5 bases). This TCR was recovered from an adult with mismatch repair-deficient cancer. The CDR3 bases are TGCAGCGTTGTCTTAGGTTGGGGGTATGACAATCAGCCCCAGCATTTT. This gives the protein CSVVLGWGYDNQPQHF.